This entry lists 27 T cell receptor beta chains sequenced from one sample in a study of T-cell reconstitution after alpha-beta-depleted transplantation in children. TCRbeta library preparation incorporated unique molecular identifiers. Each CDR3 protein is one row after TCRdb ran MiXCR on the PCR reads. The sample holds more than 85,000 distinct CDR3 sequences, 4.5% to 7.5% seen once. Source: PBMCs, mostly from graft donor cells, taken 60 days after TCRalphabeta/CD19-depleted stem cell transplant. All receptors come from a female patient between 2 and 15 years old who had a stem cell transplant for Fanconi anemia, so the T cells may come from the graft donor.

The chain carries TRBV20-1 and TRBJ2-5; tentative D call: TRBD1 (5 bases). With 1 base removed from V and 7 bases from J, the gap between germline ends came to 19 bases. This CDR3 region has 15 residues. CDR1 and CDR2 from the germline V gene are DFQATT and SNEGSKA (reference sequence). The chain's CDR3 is CSARAWAGHGGTQYF. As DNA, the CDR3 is TGCAGTGCTAGAGCGTGGGCAGGGCATGGTGGGACCCAGTACTTC.

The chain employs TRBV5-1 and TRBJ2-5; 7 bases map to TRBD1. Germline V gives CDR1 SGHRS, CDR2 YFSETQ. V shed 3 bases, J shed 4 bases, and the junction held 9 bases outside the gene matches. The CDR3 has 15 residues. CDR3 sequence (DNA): TGCGCCAGCAGCTCCCAGACAGGGAGCGGAGAGACCCAGTACTTC. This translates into CASSSQTGSGETQYF.

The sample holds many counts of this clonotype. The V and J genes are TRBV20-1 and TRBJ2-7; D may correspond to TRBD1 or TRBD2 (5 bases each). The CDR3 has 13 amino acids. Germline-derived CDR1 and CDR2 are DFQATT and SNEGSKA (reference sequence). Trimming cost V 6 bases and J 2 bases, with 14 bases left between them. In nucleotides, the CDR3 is TGCAGTGCGACGAGGGACGGAGCCTACGAGCAGTACTTC. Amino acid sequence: CSATRDGAYEQYF.

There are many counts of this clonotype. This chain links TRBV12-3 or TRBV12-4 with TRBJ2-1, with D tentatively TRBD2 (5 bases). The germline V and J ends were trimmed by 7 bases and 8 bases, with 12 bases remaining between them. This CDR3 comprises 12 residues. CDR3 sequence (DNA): TGTGCCAGCAAAAATCAGGAGGATGAGCAGTTCTTC. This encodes CASKNQEDEQFF.

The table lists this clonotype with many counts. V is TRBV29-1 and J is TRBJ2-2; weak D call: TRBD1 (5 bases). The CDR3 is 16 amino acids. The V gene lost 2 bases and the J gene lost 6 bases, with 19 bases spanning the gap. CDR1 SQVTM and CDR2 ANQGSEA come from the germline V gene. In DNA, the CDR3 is TGCAGCGTTGAACCACTCCGACAGTCTGGATCCGGGGAGCTGTTTTTT. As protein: CSVEPLRQSGSGELFF.

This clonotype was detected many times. CDR3 in amino acids: CASSLAPSPGNTIYF. As DNA, the CDR3 is TGCGCCAGCAGCTTGGCCCCCAGCCCTGGAAACACCATATATTTT. The chain uses TRBV5-1 and TRBJ1-3, with D unresolved. The V end was cut by 0 bases, the J end by 2 bases, with 9 bases between. The CDR3 totals 15 residues. The germline V gene encodes CDR1 SGHRS and CDR2 YFSETQ. The variable domain in full, completed from reference TRBV5-1 and TRBJ1-3, reads KAGVTQTPRYLIKTRGQQVTLSCSPISGHRSVSWYQQTPGQGLQFLFEYFSETQRNKGNFPGRFSGRQFSNSRSEMNVSTLELGDSALYLCASSLAPSPGNTIYFGEGSWLTVV.

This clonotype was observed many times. The CDR3 loop is CASSLGAAGDYEQYF. CDR3 nucleotide sequence: TGTGCCAGCAGTTTAGGTGCAGCGGGGGACTACGAGCAGTACTTC. This rearrangement joins TRBV28 to TRBJ2-7; TRBD2 agrees at 8 bases. The CDR3 consists of 15 residues. Looked up from germline, CDR1 is MDHEN and CDR2 is SYDVKM. J gave up 3 bases and V 2 bases, and 6 bases lay outside the gene matches.

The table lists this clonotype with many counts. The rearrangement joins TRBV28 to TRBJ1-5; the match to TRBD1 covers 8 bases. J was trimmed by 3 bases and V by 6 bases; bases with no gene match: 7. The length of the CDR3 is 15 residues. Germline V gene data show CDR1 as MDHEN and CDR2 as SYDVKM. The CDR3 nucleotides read TGTGCCAGCAGGGGGGACAGGACCCTCAATCAGCCCCAGCATTTT. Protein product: CASRGDRTLNQPQHF.

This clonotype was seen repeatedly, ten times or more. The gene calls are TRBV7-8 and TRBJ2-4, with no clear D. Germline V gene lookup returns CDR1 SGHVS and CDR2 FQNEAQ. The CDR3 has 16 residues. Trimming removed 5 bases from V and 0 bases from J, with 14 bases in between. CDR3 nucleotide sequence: TGTGCCAGCAGCCCCTCCCGAGTTCTAGCCAAAAACATTCAGTACTTC. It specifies CASSPSRVLAKNIQYF. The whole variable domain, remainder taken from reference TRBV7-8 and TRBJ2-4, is GAGVSQSPRYKVAKRGQDVALRCDPISGHVSLFWYQQALGQGPEFLTYFQNEAQLDKSGLPSDRFFAERPEGSVSTLKIQRTQQEDSAVYLCASSPSRVLAKNIQYFGAGTRLSVL.

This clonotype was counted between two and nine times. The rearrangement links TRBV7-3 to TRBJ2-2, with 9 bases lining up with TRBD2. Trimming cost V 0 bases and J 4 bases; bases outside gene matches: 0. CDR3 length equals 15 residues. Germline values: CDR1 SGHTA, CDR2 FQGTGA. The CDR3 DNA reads TGTGCCAGCAGCTTAACTAGCGGGGGCACCGGGGAGCTGTTTTTT. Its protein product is CASSLTSGGTGELFF.

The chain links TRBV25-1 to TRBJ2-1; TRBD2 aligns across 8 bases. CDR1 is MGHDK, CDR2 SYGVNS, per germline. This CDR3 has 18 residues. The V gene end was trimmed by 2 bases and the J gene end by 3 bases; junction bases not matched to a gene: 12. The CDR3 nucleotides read TGTGCCAGCAGTGAAGGGGTTAGCGGGATACACGTCTACAATGAGCAGTTCTTC. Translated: CASSEGVSGIHVYNEQFF.

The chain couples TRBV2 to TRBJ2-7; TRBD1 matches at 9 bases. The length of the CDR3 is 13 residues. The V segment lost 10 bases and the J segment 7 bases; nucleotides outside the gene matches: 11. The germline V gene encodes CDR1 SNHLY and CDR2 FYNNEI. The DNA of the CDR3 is TGTGCCACCGAGGGACAGGGCGCGAGGGAGCAGTACTTC. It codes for CATEGQGAREQYF.

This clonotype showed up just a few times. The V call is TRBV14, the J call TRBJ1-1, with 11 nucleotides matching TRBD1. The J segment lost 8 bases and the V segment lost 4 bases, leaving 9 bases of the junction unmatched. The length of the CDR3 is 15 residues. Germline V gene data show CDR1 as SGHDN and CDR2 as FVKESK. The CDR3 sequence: CASSPRDRGWLEAFF. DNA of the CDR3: TGTGCCAGCAGCCCCCGGGACAGGGGGTGGTTAGAAGCTTTCTTT.

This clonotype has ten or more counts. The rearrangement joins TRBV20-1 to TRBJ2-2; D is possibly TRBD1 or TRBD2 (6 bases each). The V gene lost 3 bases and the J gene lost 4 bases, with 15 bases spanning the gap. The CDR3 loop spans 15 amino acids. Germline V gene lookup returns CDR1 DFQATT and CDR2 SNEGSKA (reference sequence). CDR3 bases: TGCAGTGCTAGCCCCCTGTCGGGGGCCACCGGGGAGCTGTTTTTT. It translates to CSASPLSGATGELFF.

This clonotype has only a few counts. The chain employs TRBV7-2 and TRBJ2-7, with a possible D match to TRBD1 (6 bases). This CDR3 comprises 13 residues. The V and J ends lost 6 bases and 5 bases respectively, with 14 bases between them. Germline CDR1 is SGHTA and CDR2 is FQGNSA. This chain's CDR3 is CASSPGQLHEQYF. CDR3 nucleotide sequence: TGTGCCAGCAGTCCCGGACAGCTCCACGAGCAGTACTTC.

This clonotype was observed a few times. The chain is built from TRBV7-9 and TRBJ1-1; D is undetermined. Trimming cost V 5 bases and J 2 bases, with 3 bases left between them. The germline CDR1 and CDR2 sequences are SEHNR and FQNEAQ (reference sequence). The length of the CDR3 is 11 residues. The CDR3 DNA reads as TGTGCCAGCAGCCATAACACTGAAGCTTTCTTT. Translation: CASSHNTEAFF.

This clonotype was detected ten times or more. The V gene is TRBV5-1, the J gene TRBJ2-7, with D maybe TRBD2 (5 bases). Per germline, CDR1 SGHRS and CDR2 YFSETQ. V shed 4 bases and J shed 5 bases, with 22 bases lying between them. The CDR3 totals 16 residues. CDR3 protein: CASSHGPPGSLDEQYF. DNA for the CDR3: TGCGCCAGCAGCCACGGGCCCCCGGGGAGTCTCGACGAGCAGTACTTC.

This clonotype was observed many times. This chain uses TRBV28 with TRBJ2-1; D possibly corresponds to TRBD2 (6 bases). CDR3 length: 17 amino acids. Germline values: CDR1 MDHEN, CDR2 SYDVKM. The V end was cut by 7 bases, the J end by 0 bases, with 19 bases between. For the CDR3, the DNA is TGTGCCAGCATAACGAACTGGGGACTTAGCTCCTACAATGAGCAGTTCTTC. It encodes CASITNWGLSSYNEQFF.

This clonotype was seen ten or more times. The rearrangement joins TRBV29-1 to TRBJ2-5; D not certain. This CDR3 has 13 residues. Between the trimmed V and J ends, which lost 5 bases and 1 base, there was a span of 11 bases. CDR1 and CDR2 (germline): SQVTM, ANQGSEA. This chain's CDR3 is CSVTVASQETQYF. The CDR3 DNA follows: TGCAGCGTTACTGTCGCTTCCCAAGAGACCCAGTACTTC.

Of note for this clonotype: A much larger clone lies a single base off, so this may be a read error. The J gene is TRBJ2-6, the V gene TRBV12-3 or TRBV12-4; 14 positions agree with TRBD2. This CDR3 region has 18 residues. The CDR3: CTSSGTSGRIPGANVLTF. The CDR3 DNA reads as TGTACCAGCAGTGGGACTAGCGGGAGAATTCCTGGGGCCAACGTCCTGACTTTC.

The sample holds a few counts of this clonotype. In DNA, the CDR3 is TGTGCCACCTCTCCGGGACTAGCGGCAAACATTCAGTACTTC. It specifies CATSPGLAANIQYF. The chain has TRBV2 and TRBJ2-4, with TRBD2 matching 11 bases. Germline CDR1 reads SNHLY; CDR2 reads FYNNEI. The junction had 8 bases not matched to a gene; V was cut back by 10 bases and J by 6 bases. The CDR3 extends over 14 amino acids.

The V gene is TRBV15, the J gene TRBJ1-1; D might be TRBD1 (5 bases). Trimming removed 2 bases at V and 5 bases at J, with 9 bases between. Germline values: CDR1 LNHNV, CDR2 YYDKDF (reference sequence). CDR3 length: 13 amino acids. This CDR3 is CATSRQEGTEAFF. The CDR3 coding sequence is TGTGCCACCAGCAGACAAGAGGGGACTGAAGCTTTCTTT.

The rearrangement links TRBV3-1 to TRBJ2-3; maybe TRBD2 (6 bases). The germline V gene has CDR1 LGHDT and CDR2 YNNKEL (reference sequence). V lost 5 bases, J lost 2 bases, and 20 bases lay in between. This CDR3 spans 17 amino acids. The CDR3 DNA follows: TGTGCCAGCAGCAAGCCCGTCCCTAGCGACTACACAGATACGCAGTATTTT. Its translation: CASSKPVPSDYTDTQYF.

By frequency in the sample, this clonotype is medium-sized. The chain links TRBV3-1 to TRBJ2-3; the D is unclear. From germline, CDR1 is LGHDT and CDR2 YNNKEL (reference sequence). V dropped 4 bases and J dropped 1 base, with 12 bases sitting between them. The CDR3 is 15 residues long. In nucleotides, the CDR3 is TGTGCCAGCAGCCCGGTAGACACCCGCACAGATACGCAGTATTTT. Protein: CASSPVDTRTDTQYF.

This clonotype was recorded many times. The CDR3 protein is CASSFTTGNYGYTF. CDR3 bases: TGTGCCAGCAGTTTTACGACAGGGAACTATGGCTACACCTTC. The chain combines TRBV12-3 or TRBV12-4 with TRBJ1-2; 7 bases map to TRBD1. The CDR3 is 14 amino acids. After removal of 3 bases from V and 2 bases from J, the junction contained 3 bases not matched to a gene.

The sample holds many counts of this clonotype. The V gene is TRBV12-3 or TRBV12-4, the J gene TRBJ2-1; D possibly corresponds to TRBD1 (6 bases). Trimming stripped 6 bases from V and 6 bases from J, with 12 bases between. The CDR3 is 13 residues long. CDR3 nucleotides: TGTGCCAGCAGGATACAGGGTAGCAATGAGCAGTTCTTC. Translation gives CASRIQGSNEQFF.

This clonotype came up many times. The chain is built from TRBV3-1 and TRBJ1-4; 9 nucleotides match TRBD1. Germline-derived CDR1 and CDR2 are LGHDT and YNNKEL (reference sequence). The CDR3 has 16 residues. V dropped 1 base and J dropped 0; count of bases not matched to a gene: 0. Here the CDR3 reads CASSQGQGATNEKLFF. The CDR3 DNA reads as TGTGCCAGCAGCCAAGGACAGGGGGCAACTAATGAAAAACTGTTTTTT.